This T cell receptor beta chain was sequenced in a study of early T cells in non-severe SARS-CoV-2 infection. The overall study: Chains were not paired, and sequencing was done on bulk RNA from unsorted whole blood. General study points: The study's VDJdb matching favored anti-spike CD8 responses and missed private and CD4 specificities.

The germline V gene encodes CDR1 MNHEY and CDR2 SMNVEV (reference sequence). The CDR3 runs 13 residues. Trimming cost V 6 bases and J 5 bases; bases outside gene matches: 2. Individual cDNA molecules received unique molecular identifiers during library preparation. TCRdb called the 5' RACE reads again in MiXCR, with one record for every CDR3 protein. The sample carries 98,000 or so distinct CDR3 sequences, roughly 12% recorded once. A note on this clonotype: Its antigen is unidentified.

The gene calls are TRBV27 and TRBJ2-2, with 8 bases fitting TRBD1. The material sequenced was whole blood. The sequence was collected from an adult who was a healthcare worker with PCR-confirmed SARS-CoV-2 infection or an uninfected control (not recorded which). The CDR3 loop is CASRGQGTGELFF. As DNA, the CDR3 is TGTGCCAGCAGAGGACAGGGAACCGGGGAGCTGTTTTTT.